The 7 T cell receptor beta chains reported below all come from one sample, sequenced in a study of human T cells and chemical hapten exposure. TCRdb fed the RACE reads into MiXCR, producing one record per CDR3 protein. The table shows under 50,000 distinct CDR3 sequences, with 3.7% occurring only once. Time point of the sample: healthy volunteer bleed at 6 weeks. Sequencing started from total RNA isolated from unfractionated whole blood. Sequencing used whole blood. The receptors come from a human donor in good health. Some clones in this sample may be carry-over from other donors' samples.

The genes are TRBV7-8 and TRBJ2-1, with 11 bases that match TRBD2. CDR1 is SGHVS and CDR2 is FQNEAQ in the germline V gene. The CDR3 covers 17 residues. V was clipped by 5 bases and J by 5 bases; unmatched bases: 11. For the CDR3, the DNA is TGTGCCAGCAGCATTAGATCCGGGACTAGCGGTCACAATGAGCAGTTCTTC. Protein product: CASSIRSGTSGHNEQFF.

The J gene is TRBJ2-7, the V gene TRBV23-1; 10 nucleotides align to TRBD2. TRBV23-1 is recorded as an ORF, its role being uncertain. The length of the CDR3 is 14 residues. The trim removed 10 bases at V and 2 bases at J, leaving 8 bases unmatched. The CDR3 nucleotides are TGCGCCACCCCCCGAAGCGGGAGGGCCTACGAGCAGTACTTC. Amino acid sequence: CATPRSGRAYEQYF.

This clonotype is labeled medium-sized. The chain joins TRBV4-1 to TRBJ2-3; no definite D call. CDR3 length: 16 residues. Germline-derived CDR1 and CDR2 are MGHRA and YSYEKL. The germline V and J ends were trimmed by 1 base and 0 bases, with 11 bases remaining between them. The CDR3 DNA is TGCGCCAGCAGCCAAGTTAACCTGATTAGCACAGATACGCAGTATTTT. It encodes CASSQVNLISTDTQYF.

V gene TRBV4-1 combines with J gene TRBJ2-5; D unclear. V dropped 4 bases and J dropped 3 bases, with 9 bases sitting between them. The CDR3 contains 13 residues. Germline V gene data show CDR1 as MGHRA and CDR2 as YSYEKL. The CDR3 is CASSRGPKETQYF. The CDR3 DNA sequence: TGCGCCAGCAGCCGCGGACCAAAAGAGACCCAGTACTTC.

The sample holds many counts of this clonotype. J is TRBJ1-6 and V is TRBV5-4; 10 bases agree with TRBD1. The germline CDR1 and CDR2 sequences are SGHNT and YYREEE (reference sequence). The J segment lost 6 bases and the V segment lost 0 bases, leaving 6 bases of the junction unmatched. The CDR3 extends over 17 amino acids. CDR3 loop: CASSLGAGTGANSPLHF. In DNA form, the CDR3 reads TGTGCCAGCAGCTTGGGAGCCGGGACAGGGGCTAATTCACCCCTCCACTTT. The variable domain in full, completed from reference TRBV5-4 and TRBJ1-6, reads ETGVTQSPTHLIKTRGQQVTLRCSSQSGHNTVSWYQQALGQGPQFIFQYYREEENGRGNFPPRFSGLQFPNYSSELNVNALELDDSALYLCASSLGAGTGANSPLHFGNGTRLTVT.

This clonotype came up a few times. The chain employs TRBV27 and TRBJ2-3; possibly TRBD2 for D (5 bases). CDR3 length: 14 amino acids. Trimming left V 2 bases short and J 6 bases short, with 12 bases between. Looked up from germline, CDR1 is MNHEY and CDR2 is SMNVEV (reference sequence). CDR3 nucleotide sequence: TGTGCCAGCAGTTTAGTGGGAGTAACGGATACGCAGTATTTT. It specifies CASSLVGVTDTQYF.

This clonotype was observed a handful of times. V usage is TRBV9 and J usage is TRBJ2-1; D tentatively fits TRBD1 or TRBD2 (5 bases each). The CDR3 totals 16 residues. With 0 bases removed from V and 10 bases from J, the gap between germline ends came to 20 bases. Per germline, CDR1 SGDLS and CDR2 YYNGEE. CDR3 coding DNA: TGTGCCAGCAGCGTAGCCCCAACGGGACCACCAGGAGAGCAGTTCTTC. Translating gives CASSVAPTGPPGEQFF.